This entry is about one TCR beta chain. Original processing notes: Amplification with reference gene primers provided the estimates of nucleated cell counts. Some clones are missing from TCRdb's copy, which holds only in-frame ones; the method was immunoSEQ multiplex PCR. V and J calls and clone size come straight from that table; D and trimming were deduced from the DNA. The data show more than 60,000 clones, around 80% seen once. The source of the sample is a study of blood T cell repertoires in COVID-19. Across the whole study: Samples of COVID-19 (acute and convalescent) were obtained from the United States, Italy and Spain. T cells, B-cell-depleted T cells, or PBMCs provided the cDNA or gDNA that served as material.

Germline V gives CDR1 KGHDR, CDR2 SFDVKD. This CDR3 is built from 15 residues. V lost 6 bases and J 6 bases, leaving 18 bases between the germline ends. The chain employs TRBV24-1 and TRBJ2-3, with D possibly TRBD2 on 5 matching bases. The specimen sequenced was peripheral blood. This sequence was found in a man aged 60 to 69 with acute or convalescent COVID-19. The CDR3 bases are TGTGCCACCAGTCTCGGTGGCGTCGGGGTTGATACGCAGTATTTT. It is translated as CATSLGGVGVDTQYF.